This T cell receptor (beta chain) was recorded in a study of control samples from healthy donors and cancer patients. Germline assignment: CDR1 MNHEY and CDR2 SVGAGI. This CDR3 has 15 residues. The V gene lost 5 bases and the J gene lost 1 base, with 14 bases spanning the gap. Sequencing was performed with immunoSEQ multiplex PCR; in TCRdb, only in-frame clones are kept and a portion is missing. This sample yields tens of thousands of clones, of which about nine tenths are seen a single time; roughly 15% belongs to the top ten. Sequenced input: blood. This clonotype was obtained from a man aged 50 to 60 in good health. This sequence joins TRBV6-5 and TRBJ1-1, with D possibly matching TRBD1 (5 bases). The CDR3 nucleotides are TGTGCCAGCAGTCACCGACGGGGCGGGAACACTGAAGCTTTCTTT. Its translation is CASSHRRGGNTEAFF.